One sample yielded the 27 T cell receptor beta chains listed below, sequenced in a study of cytomegalovirus exposure and HLA in healthy donors. With 60 Vbeta and 13 Jbeta primers, the PCR was carried out. TCRdb keeps only in-frame clones here, not all; method: immunoSEQ multiplex PCR. The repertoire consists of 150,000 to 200,000 clones, with 65% to 70% occurring once and the leading ten covering roughly 10%. Sequences were obtained from PBMCs. The receptors were gathered from a young man in good health and CMV-seropositive.

The chain has TRBV7-9 and TRBJ2-3, with unresolved D. Germline V gene data show CDR1 as SEHNR and CDR2 as FQNEAQ (reference sequence). The CDR3 consists of 13 residues. Trimming left V 5 bases short and J 6 bases short, with 12 bases between. In DNA form, the CDR3 reads TGTGCCAGCAGCGGTGCAGTCGGGGATACGCAGTATTTT. This encodes CASSGAVGDTQYF.

The chain uses TRBV30 and TRBJ2-1; TRBD2 matches at 7 bases. Trimming removed 0 bases from V and 7 bases from J; junction bases left unmatched: 6. Germline CDR1 and CDR2: GTSNPN and SVGIG (reference sequence). This CDR3 region has 14 residues. The CDR3 protein is CAWSVGREVNEQFF. The CDR3 coding sequence is TGTGCCTGGAGTGTGGGTCGGGAGGTTAATGAGCAGTTCTTC.

The chain combines TRBV6-1 with TRBJ2-3; the D gene is possibly TRBD1 (5 bases). The CDR3 extends over 13 amino acids. The germline gives CDR1 MNHNS, CDR2 SASEGT. V dropped 4 bases and J dropped 3 bases, with 8 bases sitting between them. The CDR3 region is CASSGYRTDTQYF. For the CDR3, the DNA is TGTGCCAGCAGTGGGTACAGGACAGATACGCAGTATTTT.

This chain connects TRBV27 to TRBJ1-1; no reliable D call. Trimming took off 2 bases at V and 3 bases at J, with 13 bases between the two ends. Looked up from germline, CDR1 is MNHEY and CDR2 is SMNVEV (reference sequence). The CDR3 has 15 residues. CDR3 in amino acids: CASSLGAGWDTEAFF. The CDR3 DNA reads as TGTGCCAGCAGTTTAGGTGCGGGGTGGGACACTGAAGCTTTCTTT.

The rearrangement links TRBV4-1 to TRBJ1-5; D not certain. Germline assignment: CDR1 MGHRA and CDR2 YSYEKL. Trimming removed 1 base from V and 4 bases from J, with 11 bases in between. There are 15 residues in the CDR3. CDR3 region: CASSQALGPNQPQHF. CDR3 in DNA: TGCGCCAGCAGCCAAGCGCTTGGGCCGAATCAGCCCCAGCATTTT.

This sequence joins TRBV5-1 and TRBJ2-3, with 13 bases identical to TRBD2. The CDR3 totals 16 residues. Trimming cost V 1 base and J 3 bases; bases outside gene matches: 2. The germline CDR1 and CDR2 sequences are SGHRS and YFSETQ. DNA for the CDR3: TGCGCCAGCAGCTTGCGGACTAGCGGGAGTACAGATACGCAGTATTTT. Translating it yields CASSLRTSGSTDTQYF.

This sequence joins TRBV28 and TRBJ1-1, with unresolved D. Per germline, CDR1 MDHEN and CDR2 SYDVKM. The ends were cut back, 3 bases at V and 2 bases at J, with 10 bases in the middle. The CDR3 runs 14 residues. DNA for the CDR3: TGTGCCAGCAGTTTCCCCGGTCGAAACACTGAAGCTTTCTTT. This translates into CASSFPGRNTEAFF.

This chain joins TRBV14 and TRBJ2-1, with D possibly being TRBD1 (5 bases). Trimming removed 6 bases from V and 7 bases from J, with 13 bases in between. This CDR3 region has 13 residues. In germline, CDR1 is SGHDN, CDR2 FVKESK. Here the CDR3 DNA reads TGTGCCAGCAGTCTGACAGTAGGGAATGAGCAGTTCTTC. This sequence encodes CASSLTVGNEQFF.

This clone was detected a few times. V usage is TRBV11-2 and J usage is TRBJ1-6; D uncertain. CDR1 and CDR2 (germline): SGHAT, FQNNGV. The CDR3 contains 14 residues. The V end lost 4 bases, the J end lost 8 bases, and 12 bases lay between the germline ends. CDR3 nucleotide sequence: TGTGCCAGCAGCTGGGGAGGCAACTATTCACCCCTCCACTTT. Protein sequence: CASSWGGNYSPLHF.

This clone has a single count. This sequence joins TRBV6-1 and TRBJ2-1; D might be TRBD1 (6 bases). The germline CDR1 and CDR2 sequences are MNHNS and SASEGT. V gave up 4 bases and J gave up 8 bases, with 18 bases separating them. There are 15 residues in the CDR3. The CDR3 coding sequence is TGTGCCAGCAGTGCCGAAACAGGGTATTTCGATGAGCAGTTCTTC. It yields the protein CASSAETGYFDEQFF.

The chain couples TRBV5-1 to TRBJ2-1; 9 bases are a match to TRBD1. J lost 4 bases, V lost 0 bases, and 5 bases had no gene match. Germline V CDR1 and CDR2: SGHRS, YFSETQ. The CDR3 is made up of 16 amino acids. The CDR3 DNA reads as TGCGCCAGCAGCTTGGTAGGACAGGGGTCTTACAATGAGCAGTTCTTC. Its protein is CASSLVGQGSYNEQFF.

About this clone itself: Compared with germline, one end of the junction differs, possibly owing to a read error. The CDR3 DNA is TGTGCTAGCAGCTTTCTGGGGAGCTCCTACAATGAGCAGTTCTTC. Translated, it gives CASSFLGSSYNEQFF. The chain employs TRBV7-7 and TRBJ2-1, with D possibly being TRBD2 (5 bases). The CDR3 is 15 residues long. The germline V gene has CDR1 SSHAT and CDR2 FNYEAQ (reference sequence).

The chain recombines TRBV7-9 with TRBJ2-5, with 7 bases matching TRBD1. The CDR3 is made up of 16 amino acids. V was clipped by 5 bases and J by 4 bases; unmatched bases: 13. Germline V gene data show CDR1 as SEHNR and CDR2 as FQNEAQ (reference sequence). In DNA form, the CDR3 reads TGTGCCAGCAGCCTATATACCGGGACAGCAGGAGAGACCCAGTACTTC. This encodes CASSLYTGTAGETQYF.

The rearrangement joins TRBV6-5 to TRBJ1-5; TRBD1 is a possible D gene (5 bases). There are 14 residues in the CDR3. V shed 4 bases and J shed 0 bases, with 7 bases lying between them. The V gene's germline CDR1 is MNHEY and CDR2 SVGAGI. DNA for the CDR3: TGTGCCAGCAGTTCACAGGTTAGCAATCAGCCCCAGCATTTT. Translating gives CASSSQVSNQPQHF.

This rearrangement joins TRBV11-2 to TRBJ1-1; D remains ambiguous. Trimming stripped 8 bases from V and 0 bases from J, with 16 bases between. The CDR3 runs to 15 residues. Germline CDR1 is SGHAT and CDR2 is FQNNGV. The CDR3 loop is CASGRPGVMNTEAFF. CDR3 in DNA: TGTGCCAGCGGTAGACCAGGCGTCATGAACACTGAAGCTTTCTTT.

J is TRBJ1-2 and V is TRBV9; 9 nucleotides agree with TRBD1. Germline-derived CDR1 and CDR2 are SGDLS and YYNGEE. V lost 5 bases, J lost 7 bases, and 12 bases stayed unmatched. This CDR3 is 15 amino acids long. The chain's CDR3 is CASRLSGTGPFGYTF. CDR3 DNA: TGTGCCAGCAGATTATCCGGGACAGGGCCATTTGGCTACACCTTC.

This chain uses TRBV7-7 with TRBJ1-1, with D perhaps TRBD1 (6 bases). V lost 5 bases and J lost 0, with 7 bases in between. CDR1 and CDR2 (germline): SSHAT, FNYEAQ (reference sequence). This CDR3 spans 13 amino acids. CDR3 coding DNA: TGTGCCAGCAGCCGACAGGTGAACACTGAAGCTTTCTTT. Translating it yields CASSRQVNTEAFF.

This sequence joins TRBV10-3 and TRBJ2-2, with 9 bases that match TRBD1. The J segment lost 1 base and the V segment lost 5 bases, leaving 2 bases of the junction unmatched. The CDR3 runs to 15 residues. CDR1 is ENHRY, CDR2 SYGVKD, per germline. CDR3 DNA: TGTGCCATCAGTCTGACAGGGGGGAACACCGGGGAGCTGTTTTTT. This translates into CAISLTGGNTGELFF.

The chain has TRBV18 and TRBJ1-4; D not certain. Germline CDR1 KGHSH, CDR2 LQKENI. The CDR3 contains 13 residues. Trimming cost V 6 bases and J 6 bases, with 11 bases left between them. Here the CDR3 reads CASSNYVDEKLFF. The CDR3 DNA is TGTGCCAGCTCGAACTATGTCGATGAAAAACTGTTTTTT.

Only a few counts were recorded for this clone. This chain links TRBV6-1 with TRBJ1-5, with D possibly TRBD1 on 5 matching bases. Germline V lookup: CDR1 MNHNS, CDR2 SASEGT. Between the trimmed V and J ends, which lost 6 bases and 2 bases, there was a span of 8 bases. The CDR3 is 13 amino acids. CDR3 in amino acids: CASRGLRNQPQHF. Written as DNA, the CDR3 is TGTGCCAGCAGGGGACTCCGCAATCAGCCCCAGCATTTT.

This clone was found a few times. For the CDR3, the DNA is TGTGCCAGCAGCTTAAGAGGGGGCGAACCTAAAGAGACCCAGTACTTC. Its protein product is CASSLRGGEPKETQYF. The rearrangement joins TRBV7-8 to TRBJ2-5, with TRBD1 matching over 7 bases. V shed 2 bases and J 3 bases; nucleotides not matched to a gene: 9. CDR3 length equals 16 residues. Germline lookup yields CDR1 SGHVS and CDR2 FQNEAQ.

The V and J genes are TRBV9 and TRBJ2-1; possibly TRBD1 for D (6 bases). Germline V lookup: CDR1 SGDLS, CDR2 YYNGEE. Trimming took off 4 bases at V and 0 bases at J, with 17 bases between the two ends. The CDR3 runs 17 residues. In DNA, the CDR3 is TGTGCCAGCAGCACCCAACCTTTGACAGGCTCCTACAATGAGCAGTTCTTC. This translates into CASSTQPLTGSYNEQFF.

V is TRBV27 and J is TRBJ2-7; TRBD1 aligns across 7 bases. Looked up from germline, CDR1 is MNHEY and CDR2 is SMNVEV (reference sequence). CDR3 size: 12 residues. With 4 bases clipped from V and 4 bases from J, the junction kept 1 base outside the gene matches. CDR3 residues: CASSSGQYEQYF. The CDR3 DNA sequence: TGTGCCAGCAGTTCGGGACAGTACGAGCAGTACTTC.

The V call is TRBV10-1, the J call TRBJ2-7; TRBD1 is a possible D gene (6 bases). The CDR3 has 15 amino acids. Germline V gene data show CDR1 as WNHNN and CDR2 as SYGVQD (reference sequence). V lost 3 bases, J lost 3 bases, and 15 bases lay in between. The CDR3 nucleotides read TGCGCCAGCAGTGACTCGTTACAGGGTGGCTACGAGCAGTACTTC. Protein sequence: CASSDSLQGGYEQYF.

The V gene is TRBV19, the J gene TRBJ2-7; 8 positions match TRBD2. This CDR3 has 19 residues. Per germline, CDR1 LNHDA and CDR2 SQIVND (reference sequence). The junction had 16 bases not matched to a gene; V was cut back by 0 bases and J by 3 bases. CDR3 nucleotide sequence: TGTGCCAGTAGTATAGATCTGATGGGAGAGACTAGCGAGTACTACGAGCAGTACTTC. It translates to CASSIDLMGETSEYYEQYF.

This clone was counted once. This rearrangement joins TRBV30 to TRBJ1-2, with D unclear. The ends were cut back, 0 bases at V and 5 bases at J, with 7 bases in the middle. Per germline, CDR1 GTSNPN and CDR2 SVGIG (reference sequence). CDR3 length: 12 amino acids. The DNA for the CDR3 is TGTGCCTGGAGTGTACAGATGTATGGCTACACCTTC. Amino acid sequence: CAWSVQMYGYTF.

As regards this clone: Sequence at one end of the junction differs from germline and may be a read error. The chain is built from TRBV7-9 and TRBJ2-7; D ambiguous. The CDR3 consists of 15 residues. The germline CDR1 and CDR2 sequences are SEHNR and FQNEAQ (reference sequence). CDR3 nucleotides: TGTTCCAGCAGCTTATCGAGAATGGAGACCTACGAGCAGTACTTC. It encodes CSSSLSRMETYEQYF.